The 20 T cell receptor beta chains given below trace back to one sample, sequenced in a study of blood T cells in healthy people across ages. The second PCR ran about 6 to 12 cycles with a sample-barcoded 5' primer and J-beta primers. TCRdb independently ran MiXCR on the 5' RACE reads; one entry per CDR3 protein. Here the sample spans 1.5 million to 2 million distinct CDR3 sequences, 40% to 55% being singletons. The material sequenced was blood. All receptors come from a middle-aged woman in good health.

The V gene is TRBV5-1, the J gene TRBJ2-6, with D perhaps matching TRBD1 (5 bases). The germline V gene has CDR1 SGHRS and CDR2 YFSETQ. The CDR3 has 20 amino acids. Trimming left V 0 bases short and J 0 bases short, with 19 bases between. The CDR3 sequence: CASSLVGLTVPFSGANVLTF. As DNA, the CDR3 is TGCGCCAGCAGCTTGGTAGGCCTGACAGTCCCTTTCTCTGGGGCCAACGTCCTGACTTTC.

Only a few counts were recorded for this clonotype. The chain combines TRBV3-1 with TRBJ1-2, with a tentative D call TRBD1 (5 bases). Germline lookup yields CDR1 LGHDT and CDR2 YNNKEL (reference sequence). This CDR3 is built from 13 residues. Trimming stripped 3 bases from V and 5 bases from J, with 10 bases between. The CDR3 sequence is CASSQDTSYGYTF. CDR3 in DNA: TGTGCCAGCAGCCAGGACACGAGTTATGGCTACACCTTC. Complete variable domain (other parts from reference TRBV3-1 and TRBJ1-2): DTAVSQTPKYLVTQMGNDKSIKCEQNLGHDTMYWYKQDSKKFLKIMFSYNNKELIINETVPNRFSPKSPDKAHLNLHINSLELGDSAVYFCASSQDTSYGYTFGSGTRLTVV.

The chain has TRBV6-5 and TRBJ2-2, with 11 bases lining up with TRBD1. The CDR3 loop spans 15 amino acids. The trim removed 6 bases at V and 6 bases at J, leaving 6 bases unmatched. In germline, CDR1 is MNHEY, CDR2 SVGAGI. The CDR3 bases are TGTGCCAGCAGGTCGGGACAGGGGGTCGCCGGGGAGCTGTTTTTT. It encodes CASRSGQGVAGELFF.

This clonotype was counted only a few times. The chain carries TRBV6-6 and TRBJ1-2; D is undetermined. CDR1 MNHNY and CDR2 SVGAGI come from the germline V gene (reference sequence). CDR3 length: 13 amino acids. Trimming took off 7 bases at V and 3 bases at J, with 12 bases between the two ends. The CDR3 coding sequence is TGTGCCAGCAACCTAGGCTCGGACTATGGCTACACCTTC. Amino acid sequence: CASNLGSDYGYTF.

J is TRBJ2-3 and V is TRBV4-3, with 8 positions matching TRBD2. Germline lookup yields CDR1 LGHNA and CDR2 YSLEER. The CDR3 runs to 17 residues. The V gene end was trimmed by 1 base and the J gene end by 1 base; junction bases not matched to a gene: 7. The CDR3 DNA is TGCGCCAGCAGCCAAGTAACTGCGGGGGGACGCACAGATACGCAGTATTTT. Encoded protein: CASSQVTAGGRTDTQYF.

The table lists this clonotype with a few counts. This chain uses TRBV7-2 with TRBJ2-1; D remains ambiguous. Germline CDR1 SGHTA, CDR2 FQGNSA. The CDR3 spans 15 residues. The V gene lost 2 bases and the J gene lost 6 bases, with 14 bases spanning the gap. CDR3 sequence reads: CASSLNPSRANEQFF. As DNA, the CDR3 is TGTGCCAGCAGCTTAAACCCGTCGCGTGCCAATGAGCAGTTCTTC.

This sequence joins TRBV25-1 and TRBJ2-3; possibly TRBD2 for D (5 bases). V was clipped by 6 bases and J by 0 bases, with 10 bases between them. The germline V gene has CDR1 MGHDK and CDR2 SYGVNS. The CDR3 spans 14 residues. CDR3 sequence (DNA): TGTGCCAGCAGGGGGAGCACTAGCACAGATACGCAGTATTTT. It codes for CASRGSTSTDTQYF.

The chain links TRBV4-1 to TRBJ2-5; 10 bases align to TRBD1. Germline V CDR1 and CDR2: MGHRA, YSYEKL. The length of the CDR3 is 14 residues. The trim removed 2 bases at V and 11 bases at J, leaving 8 bases unmatched. CDR3 coding DNA: TGCGCCAGCAGCCAATGGGACAGGGGAAATGAGCAGTACTTC. Its protein product is CASSQWDRGNEQYF.

This clonotype was found a few times. The rearrangement joins TRBV7-2 to TRBJ2-4; D is perhaps TRBD2 (5 bases). V was shortened by 2 bases and J by 3 bases, with 8 bases between the two germline ends. CDR3 length: 14 residues. The germline V gene encodes CDR1 SGHTA and CDR2 FQGNSA. The CDR3 spells CASSLPRDKNIQYF. CDR3 in DNA: TGTGCCAGCAGCTTACCCCGGGACAAAAACATTCAGTACTTC.

The rearrangement joins TRBV4-3 to TRBJ1-6, with D perhaps matching TRBD1 (5 bases). Germline CDR1 LGHNA, CDR2 YSLEER. The CDR3 extends over 16 amino acids. V was pared by 1 base and J by 8 bases, with 15 bases between. The chain's CDR3 is CASSQVARVKDSPLHF. The CDR3 nucleotides are TGCGCCAGCAGCCAAGTGGCCAGGGTAAAGGATTCACCCCTCCACTTT.

V gene TRBV6-6 combines with J gene TRBJ1-2; TRBD1 aligns across 7 bases. Germline V lookup: CDR1 MNHNY, CDR2 SVGAGI (reference sequence). Germline trimming cut 3 bases from V and 10 bases from J; bases unmatched to any gene: 14. The CDR3 runs 15 residues. The CDR3 protein is CASSYFPTGRPDYTF. In DNA, the CDR3 is TGTGCCAGCAGTTATTTCCCGACAGGGAGGCCCGACTACACCTTC.

The rearrangement links TRBV5-1 to TRBJ2-5; D may match TRBD1 or TRBD2 (6 bases each). The CDR3 consists of 14 residues. Germline CDR1 is SGHRS and CDR2 is YFSETQ. Trimming pared 0 bases from V and 4 bases from J, leaving 10 bases between. The CDR3 spells CASSLGWGAETQYF. The CDR3 DNA reads TGCGCCAGCAGCTTGGGCTGGGGGGCAGAGACCCAGTACTTC.

The chain employs TRBV4-2 and TRBJ1-2, with TRBD1 matching over 7 bases. Germline loops: CDR1 LGHNA, CDR2 YNFKEQ. This CDR3 has 16 residues. The V segment lost 1 base and the J segment 2 bases; nucleotides outside the gene matches: 7. CDR3 sequence (DNA): TGTGCCAGCAGCCAAGGTGCCGGGACAGCAAACTATGGCTACACCTTC. Encoded protein: CASSQGAGTANYGYTF.

This clonotype has a handful of counts. The chain recombines TRBV6-5 with TRBJ2-7, with 8 positions matching TRBD1. CDR3 length equals 13 residues. The trim removed 8 bases at V and 6 bases at J, leaving 9 bases unmatched. CDR1 MNHEY and CDR2 SVGAGI come from the germline V gene. CDR3 coding DNA: TGTGCCAGCTCTTCGGACAGGGCAGCCGAGCAGTACTTC. The encoded protein is CASSSDRAAEQYF.

This chain links TRBV20-1 with TRBJ2-5; D gene unclear. The CDR3 loop spans 16 amino acids. Germline V lookup: CDR1 DFQATT, CDR2 SNEGSKA (reference sequence). V was shortened by 3 bases and J by 11 bases, with 28 bases between the two germline ends. In nucleotides, the CDR3 is TGCAGTGCTAGTTCGCACTTCGAGACGTCCCGAGTACAGCAGTACTTC. It encodes CSASSHFETSRVQQYF.

In this sample, this clonotype turned up a few times. This sequence joins TRBV20-1 and TRBJ2-7; the match to TRBD2 covers 9 bases. Germline CDR1 is DFQATT and CDR2 is SNEGSKA (reference sequence). The J segment lost 3 bases and the V segment lost 1 base, leaving 1 base of the junction unmatched. The CDR3 loop spans 13 amino acids. CDR3 sequence: CSARAAGGYEQYF. CDR3 coding DNA: TGCAGTGCTAGAGCAGCGGGAGGCTACGAGCAGTACTTC.

This sequence joins TRBV20-1 and TRBJ2-4, with TRBD2 matching over 7 bases. V was pared by 0 bases and J by 13 bases, with 12 bases of the junction left unmatched. The CDR3 totals 14 residues. CDR1 is DFQATT, CDR2 SNEGSKA, per germline (reference sequence). CDR3 protein: CSAREGGRAEEQYF. The CDR3 DNA reads as TGCAGTGCTAGAGAGGGGGGGAGAGCGGAAGAGCAGTACTTC.

This clonotype has more than one count but fewer than ten. This chain uses TRBV4-2 with TRBJ1-2; 10 nucleotides match TRBD1. Trimming at V came to 3 bases and at J to 2 bases, leaving 3 bases not matched to a gene. The CDR3 is made up of 15 amino acids. The germline V gene has CDR1 LGHNA and CDR2 YNFKEQ. The CDR3 here is CASSHEGQGNYGYTF. The DNA of the CDR3 is TGTGCCAGCAGCCATGAGGGACAGGGGAACTATGGCTACACCTTC.

The chain has TRBV20-1 and TRBJ2-1; the D gene is possibly TRBD1 (6 bases). This CDR3 has 13 amino acids. CDR1 is DFQATT and CDR2 is SNEGSKA in the germline V gene (reference sequence). V gave up 3 bases and J gave up 10 bases, with 16 bases separating them. CDR3 in amino acids: CSARAGALGEQFF. The CDR3 DNA reads as TGCAGTGCTAGGGCAGGGGCGTTAGGGGAGCAGTTCTTC.

The DNA of the CDR3 is TGTGCCAGCAGCCCCGTTAGCGGGGGGGCCGGAAACATTCAGTACTTC. Its protein is CASSPVSGGAGNIQYF. This chain uses TRBV9 with TRBJ2-4; 11 nucleotides agree with TRBD2. CDR1 SGDLS and CDR2 YYNGEE come from the germline V gene. Unmatched junction bases numbered 9, after V lost 4 bases and J lost 6 bases. This CDR3 region has 16 residues.